These 5 T cell receptor beta chains were sequenced from one sample in a study of shared clonotypes between healthy human individuals (TCRdb year 2020). Libraries were prepared through the immunoSEQ multiplex PCR assay. What TCRdb holds here is the immuneACCESS table cut down to in-frame rearrangements. Part of the clones is not present; checked against another copy, under half of the missing clones reflect an unresolved V gene, and the others are unexplained. In all, the sample holds some 1 million clones, and about 77% of those were seen once. The top ten hold over 1.3% of the sample. Input material: memory CD4+ T cells sorted from blood. The sample's cell subset or site label, decoded: CD45RA-negative fraction. These receptors were taken from a man aged 18 to 29 in good health.

Worth noting for this clone: A read error is the likely source, as a far larger clone sits one nucleotide away. The CDR3 is CASSDTNYGYTF. CDR3 sequence (DNA): TGTGCCAGCAGTGACACTAACTATGGCTACACCTTC. This chain uses TRBV6-5 with TRBJ1-2; D not resolved. CDR3 size: 12 residues. The V gene's germline CDR1 is MNHEY and CDR2 SVGAGI. V gave up 5 bases and J gave up 0 bases, with 4 bases separating them.

Only a few counts were recorded for this clone. CDR3 DNA: TGTGCCAGCGTTTCACATGAAAAACTGTTTTTT. Protein sequence: CASVSHEKLFF. The chain employs TRBV6-1 and TRBJ1-4; D is undetermined. This CDR3 comprises 11 residues. CDR1 and CDR2 from the germline V gene are MNHNS and SASEGT. V was cut by 8 bases and J by 6 bases, with 7 bases left in between.

A word on this clone: It may be a read error: a sequence one base away is much more abundant. This chain joins TRBV7-6 and TRBJ1-1; D not certain. Germline V CDR1 and CDR2: SGHVS, FNYEAQ. Trimming removed 1 base at V and 4 bases at J, with 10 bases between. CDR3 length equals 14 residues. The CDR3 nucleotides read TGTGCCAGCAGCTTAGGTGCGGGCAGCACTGAAGCTTTCTTT. Its protein product is CASSLGAGSTEAFF.

The rearrangement joins TRBV30 to TRBJ2-2, with TRBD2 identical over 7 bases. The V gene end was trimmed by 3 bases and the J gene end by 1 base; junction bases not matched to a gene: 11. This CDR3 spans 17 amino acids. Germline CDR1 and CDR2: GTSNPN and SVGIG (reference sequence). CDR3 sequence: CAWSGRSGGRNTGELFF. In DNA, the CDR3 is TGTGCCTGGAGCGGCCGTTCGGGAGGAAGGAACACCGGGGAGCTGTTTTTT. Using reference TRBV30 and TRBJ2-2 for the parts outside the CDR3, the full variable domain is SQTIHQWPATLVQPVGSPLSLECTVEGTSNPNLYWYRQAAGRGLQLLFYSVGIGQISSEVPQNLSASRPQDRQFILSSKKLLLSDSGFYLCAWSGRSGGRNTGELFFGEGSRLTVL.

This clone was seen a few times. The rearrangement links TRBV6-1 to TRBJ1-1; 9 bases are shared with TRBD1. The CDR3 totals 14 residues. With 6 bases clipped from V and 0 bases from J, the junction kept 2 bases outside the gene matches. Germline V gives CDR1 MNHNS, CDR2 SASEGT. The CDR3 DNA reads TGTGCCAGCAGACGGACAGGGGTGAACACTGAAGCTTTCTTT. Protein: CASRRTGVNTEAFF.